Detailed here is one T cell receptor beta chain. This CDR3 spans 14 amino acids. V shed 7 bases, J shed 2 bases, and the junction held 2 bases outside the gene matches. The germline CDR1 and CDR2 sequences are MNHEY and SMNVEV (reference sequence). The sample belongs to a study of CD8+ T cells in alopecia areata. Study in general: Among treated patients, oral tofacitinib was administered at 5 to 10 mg twice daily. Treatment ran 6 to 18 months, with 6 months of follow-up afterward.

Stated treatment: oral pan-JAK inhibitor, 5-10 mg twice daily. In each case, RNA was isolated and then reverse transcribed into cDNA as the sequencing template. Assay: immunoSEQ multiplex PCR; the TCRdb copy retains only in-frame clones and omits some. The sample carries tens of thousands of clones, just over 45% recorded once. This chain joins TRBV27 and TRBJ2-1, with TRBD2 matching 10 bases. The specimen comprised CD8+ T cells sorted from blood, sampled around week 37, from a patient treated with tofacitinib. This TCR derives from a human donor with alopecia areata. CDR3 amino acids: CASTLAGAYNEQFF. The CDR3 bases are TGTGCCAGCACTCTAGCGGGAGCCTACAATGAGCAGTTCTTC.